This record concerns one T cell receptor beta chain sequence. What it recognizes is unknown. These data are taken from a study of T cell responses to AZD1222 COVID-19 vaccine. Regarding the study as a whole: Females made up more of the donors, who were largely white British, and clonal diversity may have come out too low. AZD1222 recipients seropositive at baseline numbered only five to seven. With two AZD1222 doses given, Spike-specific TCR breadth and depth both rose.

Libraries were prepared by immunoSEQ multiplex PCR; TCRdb keeps only in-frame clonotypes and omits some of them. The repertoire includes over 100,000 clones, roughly 86% of them detected once, and more than 10% sits in the top ten. V was trimmed by 6 bases and J by 0 bases, leaving 5 bases between them. This CDR3 region has 13 residues. The V gene's germline CDR1 is MNHNY and CDR2 SVGAGI (reference sequence). The TCR comes from an adult in good health. Sample: peripheral blood, taken on day 0 of MenACWY control vaccination. The chain joins TRBV6-6 to TRBJ2-2; D remains ambiguous. The CDR3 DNA sequence: TGTGCCAGCAGGGTCCCGAACACCGGGGAGCTGTTTTTT. This translates into CASRVPNTGELFF.